Each of the 24 T cell receptor beta chains below was sequenced from the same sample in a study of blood T cell repertoires in COVID-19. TCRdb keeps only in-frame clones here, not all; method: immunoSEQ multiplex PCR. Among 150,000 to 200,000 clones listed, roughly four fifths were seen once. Sequenced input: peripheral blood. These receptors were collected from a human donor in a cohort sampled during active COVID-19.

This chain uses TRBV6-1 with TRBJ1-3; D remains unclear. The CDR3 is made up of 14 amino acids. V shed 0 bases and J shed 9 bases, with 12 bases lying between them. The germline gives CDR1 MNHNS, CDR2 SASEGT. CDR3 in amino acids: CASSEAESVGTIYF. The CDR3 DNA reads as TGTGCCAGCAGTGAAGCGGAGAGTGTGGGCACCATATATTTT.

This clone appeared once. The rearrangement joins TRBV5-6 to TRBJ1-2; TRBD1 is a possible D gene (5 bases). Germline V gene data show CDR1 as SGHDT and CDR2 as YYEEEE. The V and J ends lost 1 base and 4 bases respectively, with 8 bases between them. The CDR3 loop spans 13 amino acids. CDR3 in DNA: TGTGCCAGCAGCTTGATGGGGCCCTATGGCTACACCTTC. Encoded protein: CASSLMGPYGYTF.

The chain joins TRBV7-6 to TRBJ2-6, with 7 bases matching TRBD1. J gave up 0 bases and V 3 bases, and 8 bases lay outside the gene matches. The CDR3 covers 18 residues. The V gene's germline CDR1 is SGHVS and CDR2 FNYEAQ. The CDR3 loop reads CASSFTTGDSSGANVLTF. The CDR3 DNA reads as TGTGCCAGCAGCTTTACCACAGGGGATAGCTCTGGGGCCAACGTCCTGACTTTC.

This rearrangement joins TRBV6-4 to TRBJ1-5; D is perhaps TRBD1 (5 bases). This CDR3 region has 18 residues. CDR1 is MRHNA and CDR2 is SNTAGT in the germline V gene. The V and J ends lost 7 bases and 5 bases respectively, with 27 bases between them. The DNA of the CDR3 is TGTGCCAGCAACCCCACCTGGGGCCGAAAGCACAAGTATCAGCCCCAGCATTTT. Amino acids: CASNPTWGRKHKYQPQHF.

The CDR3 is CASSAGGTGVGNTEAFF. CDR3 bases: TGCGCCAGCAGCGCGGGAGGGACAGGGGTAGGGAACACTGAAGCTTTCTTT. J is TRBJ1-1 and V is TRBV5-1; 10 bases align to TRBD1. The germline gives CDR1 SGHRS, CDR2 YFSETQ. Trimming removed 4 bases from V and 1 base from J; junction bases left unmatched: 10. The length of the CDR3 is 17 residues.

The rearrangement links TRBV6-1 to TRBJ2-7, with 12 bases that match TRBD2. The CDR3 loop spans 17 amino acids. Germline CDR1 reads MNHNS; CDR2 reads SASEGT. V shed 1 base and J 2 bases; nucleotides not matched to a gene: 6. DNA for the CDR3: TGTGCCAGCAGTGAAGTGCTGACTAGCGGGGGAACCTACGAGCAGTACTTC. It encodes CASSEVLTSGGTYEQYF.

The chain uses TRBV6-5 and TRBJ2-5, with TRBD2 identical over 8 bases. Looked up from germline, CDR1 is MNHEY and CDR2 is SVGAGI. V was clipped by 6 bases and J by 4 bases; unmatched bases: 7. The CDR3 runs to 14 residues. CDR3 in DNA: TGTGCCAGCAGCCGGGGGGGCCGGGGAGAGACCCAGTACTTC. As protein: CASSRGGRGETQYF.

DNA of the CDR3: TGTGCCAGCAGCAACCGGGGGACAGGGCGCTACGAGCAGTACTTC. Its protein is CASSNRGTGRYEQYF. This chain uses TRBV7-8 with TRBJ2-7, with 9 bases aligning to TRBD1. CDR1 and CDR2 from the germline V gene are SGHVS and FQNEAQ. V trimming: 5 bases; J trimming: 3 bases; junction bases outside the gene matches: 8. There are 15 residues in the CDR3.

This chain uses TRBV5-1 with TRBJ1-6, with D hard to call. Trimming pared 4 bases from V and 5 bases from J, leaving 13 bases between. Germline-derived CDR1 and CDR2 are SGHRS and YFSETQ. CDR3 size: 15 residues. CDR3 nucleotides: TGCGCCAGCAGCCCTGCCATAGGAGATAATTCACCCCTCCACTTT. This translates into CASSPAIGDNSPLHF. Full variable domain (remainder filled in from reference TRBV5-1 and TRBJ1-6): KAGVTQTPRYLIKTRGQQVTLSCSPISGHRSVSWYQQTPGQGLQFLFEYFSETQRNKGNFPGRFSGRQFSNSRSEMNVSTLELGDSALYLCASSPAIGDNSPLHFGNGTRLTVT.

The J gene is TRBJ2-7, the V gene TRBV5-1; D is perhaps TRBD1 (6 bases). V was trimmed by 2 bases and J by 0 bases, leaving 9 bases between them. The CDR3 length is 14 residues. Germline assignment: CDR1 SGHRS and CDR2 YFSETQ. For the CDR3, the DNA is TGCGCCAGCAGCTTTGAAGGGGGCTCCTACGAGCAGTACTTC. Translated: CASSFEGGSYEQYF.

The V call is TRBV9, the J call TRBJ1-1; 7 bases map to TRBD1. Germline lookup yields CDR1 SGDLS and CDR2 YYNGEE. There are 14 residues in the CDR3. Trimming cost V 2 bases and J 7 bases; bases outside gene matches: 8. The CDR3 bases are TGTGCCAGCAGCGTCGGCAGGGGGAGTGGTGAAGCTTTCTTT. Translating gives CASSVGRGSGEAFF.

The chain recombines TRBV6-2 or TRBV6-3 with TRBJ2-5; TRBD1 aligns across 9 bases. The germline CDR1 and CDR2 sequences are MNHEY and SVGEGT. The CDR3 covers 15 residues. V dropped 5 bases and J dropped 2; count of bases not matched to a gene: 6. Here the CDR3 reads CASSRGQGTQETQYF. The CDR3 DNA reads as TGTGCCAGCAGTAGAGGACAGGGGACACAAGAGACCCAGTACTTC.

The V gene is TRBV5-5, the J gene TRBJ2-7, with a possible D match to TRBD1 (5 bases). Per germline, CDR1 SGHKS and CDR2 YYEKEE (reference sequence). This CDR3 spans 16 amino acids. Deletions cut 5 bases from V and 1 base from J, with 19 bases between. CDR3 amino acids: CASSSAGIYRSYEQYF. The CDR3 nucleotides read TGTGCCAGCAGTTCTGCAGGGATTTATCGGTCCTACGAGCAGTACTTC.

This chain links TRBV7-2 with TRBJ2-7, with a tentative D call TRBD1 (6 bases). Trimming shortened V by 5 bases and J by 3 bases, and 8 bases separated the two germline ends. CDR3 length: 12 residues. Germline V CDR1 and CDR2: SGHTA, FQGNSA. The CDR3 DNA sequence: TGTGCCAGCAGCCGGGACAACTACGAGCAGTACTTC. Translation gives CASSRDNYEQYF.

A single count supports this clone. The J gene is TRBJ1-3, the V gene TRBV7-9, with TRBD1 matching 7 bases. The germline CDR1 and CDR2 sequences are SEHNR and FQNEAQ (reference sequence). The CDR3 has 16 amino acids. After removal of 5 bases from V and 0 bases from J, the junction contained 7 bases not matched to a gene. The CDR3 nucleotides are TGTGCCAGCAGCCGGGACAGCAAGAGCTCTGGAAACACCATATATTTT. Amino acid sequence: CASSRDSKSSGNTIYF.

The rearrangement joins TRBV7-2 to TRBJ1-4; no clear D. The germline CDR1 and CDR2 sequences are SGHTA and FQGNSA. Trimming took off 5 bases at V and 2 bases at J, with 12 bases between the two ends. The CDR3 runs 15 residues. The chain's CDR3 is CASSDLGGTNEKLFF. The CDR3 region has the DNA TGTGCCAGCAGCGATCTAGGAGGGACTAATGAAAAACTGTTTTTT.

This clone was counted between two and nine times. The chain combines TRBV6-5 with TRBJ2-4; TRBD2 is a possible D gene (6 bases). This CDR3 has 14 amino acids. Germline V gene lookup returns CDR1 MNHEY and CDR2 SVGAGI. V shed 5 bases and J shed 0 bases, with 8 bases lying between them. CDR3 nucleotide sequence: TGTGCCAGCAGTCCCGGGGGAGCCAAAAACATTCAGTACTTC. Amino acids: CASSPGGAKNIQYF.

V and J are TRBV18 and TRBJ2-2; 14 nucleotides line up with TRBD2. Germline lookup yields CDR1 KGHSH and CDR2 LQKENI. The CDR3 consists of 15 residues. Losses at the gene ends were 8 bases for V and 5 bases for J; bases not matched to a gene: 4. As DNA, the CDR3 is TGTGCCAGCCCGGGACTAGCGGGAGAAACCGGGGAGCTGTTTTTT. This sequence encodes CASPGLAGETGELFF.

This sequence joins TRBV5-1 and TRBJ2-2; 7 positions match TRBD1. Germline assignment: CDR1 SGHRS and CDR2 YFSETQ. This CDR3 is built from 15 residues. V lost 2 bases and J lost 5; bases outside the gene matches: 6. The CDR3 DNA reads TGCGCCAGCAGCTTAACAGGGGCCAGAACCGGGGAGCTGTTTTTT. Protein sequence: CASSLTGARTGELFF.

The genes are TRBV27 and TRBJ2-7; tentatively, D is TRBD1 (6 bases). The CDR3 covers 15 residues. The germline CDR1 and CDR2 sequences are MNHEY and SMNVEV (reference sequence). Trimming took 7 bases from V and 2 from J, leaving 18 bases between them. The CDR3 sequence is CASTTLGAGAYEQYF. CDR3 in DNA: TGTGCCAGCACTACTCTTGGGGCAGGGGCCTACGAGCAGTACTTC.

This clone appeared a single time. The V gene is TRBV25-1, the J gene TRBJ1-5; 8 bases fit TRBD1. The CDR3 is 17 amino acids. Per germline, CDR1 MGHDK and CDR2 SYGVNS. V dropped 2 bases and J dropped 0; count of bases not matched to a gene: 6. CDR3 sequence reads: CASSEPGTGDSNQPQHF. The DNA of the CDR3 is TGTGCCAGCAGTGAACCAGGGACAGGCGATAGCAATCAGCCCCAGCATTTT.

The gene calls are TRBV7-9 and TRBJ2-7; the match to TRBD1 covers 8 bases. V lost 5 bases to trimming and J lost 7 bases; unmatched junction nucleotides: 10. Germline CDR1 is SEHNR and CDR2 is FQNEAQ (reference sequence). The CDR3 has 14 residues. CDR3 sequence reads: CASSTRTGPQEQYF. CDR3 DNA: TGTGCCAGCAGCACCCGGACAGGGCCGCAGGAGCAGTACTTC.

This sequence joins TRBV24-1 and TRBJ2-7; a possible D gene is TRBD2 (5 bases). Germline lookup yields CDR1 KGHDR and CDR2 SFDVKD. The CDR3 spans 14 residues. V lost 4 bases and J lost 5, with 14 bases in between. DNA for the CDR3: TGTGCCACCAGTGAGGACTCCCCTGAGGACGAGCAGTACTTC. Translated: CATSEDSPEDEQYF.

The rearrangement uses TRBV24-1 and TRBJ2-1; 7 nucleotides align to TRBD1. V shed 4 bases, J shed 3 bases, and the junction held 11 bases outside the gene matches. Germline CDR1 reads KGHDR; CDR2 reads SFDVKD. The CDR3 loop spans 17 amino acids. The CDR3 spells CATSDPSTGVYYNEQFF. The DNA of the CDR3 is TGTGCCACCAGTGACCCTTCAACAGGGGTGTACTACAATGAGCAGTTCTTC.